This T cell receptor (beta chain) is drawn from a study of cytomegalovirus exposure and HLA in healthy donors. Libraries were prepared by immunoSEQ multiplex PCR; TCRdb keeps only in-frame clonotypes and omits some of them. The sample yields a few hundred thousand clones, 90% seen once. This CDR3 is 14 amino acids long. V trimming: 1 base; J trimming: 8 bases; junction bases outside the gene matches: 4. The V gene's germline CDR1 is MNHEY and CDR2 SVGAGI. What was sequenced was PBMCs. The chain links TRBV6-5 to TRBJ1-2; 10 nucleotides align to TRBD1. The TCR was taken from a woman aged 30 to 39 in good health and CMV-seronegative. The CDR3 region is CASSYLGQGRGYTF. CDR3 bases: TGTGCCAGCAGTTACTTGGGACAGGGGAGAGGCTACACCTTC.